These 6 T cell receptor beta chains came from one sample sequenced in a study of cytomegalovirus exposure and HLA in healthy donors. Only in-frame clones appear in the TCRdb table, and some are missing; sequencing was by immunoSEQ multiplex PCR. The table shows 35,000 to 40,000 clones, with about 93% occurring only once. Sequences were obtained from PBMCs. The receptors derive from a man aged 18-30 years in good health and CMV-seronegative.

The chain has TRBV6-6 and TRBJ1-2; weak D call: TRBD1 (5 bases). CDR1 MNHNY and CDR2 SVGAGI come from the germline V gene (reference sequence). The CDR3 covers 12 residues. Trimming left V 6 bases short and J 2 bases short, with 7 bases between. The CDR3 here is CASRRQNYGYTF. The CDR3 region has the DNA TGTGCCAGCAGACGACAGAACTATGGCTACACCTTC.

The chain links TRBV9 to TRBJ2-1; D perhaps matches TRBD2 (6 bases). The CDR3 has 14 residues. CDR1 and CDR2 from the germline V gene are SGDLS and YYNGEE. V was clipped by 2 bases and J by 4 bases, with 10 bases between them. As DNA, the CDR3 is TGTGCCAGCAGCGTGGATAGCGGTTACAATGAGCAGTTCTTC. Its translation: CASSVDSGYNEQFF. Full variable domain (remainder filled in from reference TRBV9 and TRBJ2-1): DSGVTQTPKHLITATGQRVTLRCSPRSGDLSVYWYQQSLDQGLQFLIQYYNGEERAKGNILERFSAQQFPDLHSELNLSSLELGDSALYFCASSVDSGYNEQFFGPGTRLTVL.

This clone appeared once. CDR3 residues: CASSFFRQGAKGTEAFF. DNA for the CDR3: TGCGCCAGCAGCTTCTTCCGACAGGGGGCAAAGGGGACTGAAGCTTTCTTT. The chain combines TRBV4-1 with TRBJ1-1; 10 nucleotides align to TRBD1. Germline lookup yields CDR1 MGHRA and CDR2 YSYEKL. V dropped 5 bases and J dropped 5; count of bases not matched to a gene: 14. This CDR3 has 17 residues.

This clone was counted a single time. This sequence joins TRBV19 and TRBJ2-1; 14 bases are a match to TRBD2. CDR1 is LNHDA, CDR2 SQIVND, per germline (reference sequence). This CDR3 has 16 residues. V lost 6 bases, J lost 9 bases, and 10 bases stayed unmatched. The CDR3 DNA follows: TGTGCCAGTAGCGATACGGGACTAGCGGGAGCTGGTGAGCAGTTCTTC. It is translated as CASSDTGLAGAGEQFF.

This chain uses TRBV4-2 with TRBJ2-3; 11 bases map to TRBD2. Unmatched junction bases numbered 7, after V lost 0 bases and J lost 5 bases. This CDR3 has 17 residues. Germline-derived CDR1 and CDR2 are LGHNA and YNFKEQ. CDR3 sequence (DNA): TGTGCCAGCAGCCAAGAGACTAGCGGGGACGTCGGAGATACGCAGTATTTT. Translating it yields CASSQETSGDVGDTQYF.

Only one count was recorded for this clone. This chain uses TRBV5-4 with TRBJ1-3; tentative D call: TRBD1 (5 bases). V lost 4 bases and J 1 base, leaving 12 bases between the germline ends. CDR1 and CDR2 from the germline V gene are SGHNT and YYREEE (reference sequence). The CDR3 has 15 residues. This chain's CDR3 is CASSRTSGSGNTIYF. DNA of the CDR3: TGTGCCAGCAGCCGGACATCCGGGTCTGGAAACACCATATATTTT.